A single sample is the source of the 5 T cell receptor beta chains below, sequenced in a study of cytomegalovirus exposure and HLA in healthy donors. With 60 Vbeta and 13 Jbeta primers, the PCR was carried out. Here immunoSEQ multiplex PCR was the method, and the copy in TCRdb shows in-frame clones only, minus some. The sample contains under 130,000 clones, around 66% of which appear only once. The sample taken for sequencing was PBMCs. Source of these receptors: a woman in her 50s in good health and CMV-seronegative.

The J gene is TRBJ2-7, the V gene TRBV5-4, with 7 bases aligning to TRBD1. This CDR3 spans 16 amino acids. Germline CDR1 is SGHNT and CDR2 is YYREEE (reference sequence). Trimming cost V 0 bases and J 1 base; bases outside gene matches: 7. The CDR3 loop is CASSLGPLGQSYEQYF. The CDR3 bases are TGTGCCAGCAGCTTGGGCCCTTTGGGACAGTCCTACGAGCAGTACTTC.

This sequence joins TRBV6-5 and TRBJ2-5; 8 bases align to TRBD1. This CDR3 has 15 residues. The J segment lost 3 bases and the V segment lost 2 bases, leaving 5 bases of the junction unmatched. Per the germline V gene, CDR1 is MNHEY and CDR2 is SVGAGI. For the CDR3, the DNA is TGTGCCAGCAGTTACGGGGCAGGGGGCGAAGAGACCCAGTACTTC. This sequence encodes CASSYGAGGEETQYF.

This clone turned up a few times. The CDR3 bases are TGCGCCAGCAGTCAAGTGAGCGATCCAGCTGTAAATGAAAAACTGTTTTTT. Protein: CASSQVSDPAVNEKLFF. The V call is TRBV23-1, the J call TRBJ1-4; D is unclear. TRBV23-1 is an ORF for which the function is uncertain. V lost 2 bases, J lost 5 bases, and 18 bases lay in between. The CDR3 is 17 residues long.

This clone showed up just a few times. The chain couples TRBV2 to TRBJ2-7; 9 bases are shared with TRBD2. V gave up 6 bases and J gave up 3 bases; unmatched junction bases: 9. Germline CDR1 and CDR2: SNHLY and FYNNEI. CDR3 size: 15 residues. DNA of the CDR3: TGTGCCAGCAGACCCCTGGCGGGGGGGAACTACGAGCAGTACTTC. This translates into CASRPLAGGNYEQYF.

This rearrangement joins TRBV27 to TRBJ2-7; D is perhaps TRBD2 (6 bases). This CDR3 has 15 residues. V lost 5 bases to trimming and J lost 2 bases, with 16 bases between them. Germline-derived CDR1 and CDR2 are MNHEY and SMNVEV (reference sequence). CDR3 protein: CASSLAGTVPYEQYF. CDR3 sequence (DNA): TGTGCCAGCAGTCTCGCCGGGACTGTGCCCTACGAGCAGTACTTC.